These 25 T cell receptor beta chains share one sample of origin, sequenced in a study of T cell responses to AZD1222 COVID-19 vaccine. Method: immunoSEQ multiplex PCR; TCRdb's copy keeps in-frame clones and lacks some. This table holds about 120,000 clones, roughly nine tenths found once. The input for sequencing was peripheral blood, taken on day 0 of AZD1222 vaccination. Source of these receptors: an adult in good health.

The rearrangement joins TRBV5-4 to TRBJ1-1; D is undetermined. V was shortened by 0 bases and J by 4 bases, with 13 bases between the two germline ends. The CDR3 contains 15 residues. Germline V CDR1 and CDR2: SGHNT, YYREEE (reference sequence). CDR3: CASSLGPLEGTEAFF. In DNA form, the CDR3 reads TGTGCCAGCAGCTTGGGTCCCCTTGAGGGCACTGAAGCTTTCTTT.

The gene calls are TRBV6-2 or TRBV6-3 and TRBJ1-1; D unresolved. Trimming cost V 5 bases and J 6 bases, with 16 bases left between them. Germline V lookup: CDR1 MNHEY, CDR2 SVGEGT. There are 14 residues in the CDR3. CDR3 nucleotide sequence: TGTGCCAGCAGTAACGACGTGACGCCCGCTGAAGCTTTCTTT. Encoded protein: CASSNDVTPAEAFF.

This clone was recorded only once. The V and J genes are TRBV4-1 and TRBJ2-1, with a tentative D call TRBD2 (6 bases). V lost 6 bases, J lost 7 bases, and 16 bases lay in between. This CDR3 has 14 amino acids. CDR1 and CDR2 (germline): MGHRA, YSYEKL. In DNA form, the CDR3 reads TGCGCCAGCAGTCTACGTCGGAGGGAAAATGAGCAGTTCTTC. As protein: CASSLRRRENEQFF.

This clone was picked up one time. The V and J genes are TRBV4-3 and TRBJ1-3; 11 nucleotides line up with TRBD1. Trimming removed 3 bases from V and 4 bases from J; junction bases left unmatched: 8. Germline CDR1 reads LGHNA; CDR2 reads YSLEER. There are 17 residues in the CDR3. CDR3 in amino acids: CASSQAFGTGGGNTIYF. DNA of the CDR3: TGCGCCAGCAGCCAGGCTTTCGGGACAGGGGGAGGAAACACCATATATTTT.

The chain has TRBV30 and TRBJ1-4; no definite D call. Germline V CDR1 and CDR2: GTSNPN, SVGIG (reference sequence). The length of the CDR3 is 14 residues. V dropped 1 base and J dropped 10 bases, with 16 bases sitting between them. Here the CDR3 DNA reads TGTGCCTGGAGTGGACGGCCCGGGCGAGGAAAACTGTTTTTT. It specifies CAWSGRPGRGKLFF.

This clone was seen only once. The chain combines TRBV19 with TRBJ2-3; D is perhaps TRBD2 (6 bases). Per germline, CDR1 LNHDA and CDR2 SQIVND (reference sequence). The CDR3 contains 15 residues. V lost 3 bases and J lost 4, with 14 bases in between. Here the CDR3 reads CASSISRGAADTQYF. DNA for the CDR3: TGTGCCAGTAGTATCTCGCGGGGCGCGGCAGATACGCAGTATTTT.

The chain recombines TRBV5-1 with TRBJ1-4; possibly TRBD1 for D (6 bases). V dropped 4 bases and J dropped 8 bases, with 18 bases sitting between them. CDR3 length: 15 amino acids. The germline V gene has CDR1 SGHRS and CDR2 YFSETQ. The CDR3 nucleotides are TGCGCCAGCAGCCCGGGGGGGGCGGTACAGGAAAAACTGTTTTTT. Protein: CASSPGGAVQEKLFF.

Here the CDR3 reads CASSLPGLAGGRDEQFF. DNA for the CDR3: TGTGCCAGCAGCCTACCGGGACTAGCGGGGGGGCGGGATGAGCAGTTCTTC. The chain uses TRBV3-1 (or the pseudogene TRBV3-2) and TRBJ2-1, with 16 bases identical to TRBD2. The CDR3 length is 17 residues. The germline gives CDR1 LGHDT, CDR2 YNNKEL (reference sequence). The ends lost 4 bases at V and 8 bases at J; junction bases unmatched: 8.

The chain links TRBV28 to TRBJ2-7; tentative D call: TRBD1 (5 bases). Germline V gives CDR1 MDHEN, CDR2 SYDVKM. CDR3 length: 15 amino acids. Trimming shortened V by 3 bases and J by 6 bases, and 18 bases separated the two germline ends. The CDR3 DNA reads as TGTGCCAGCAGTTTGGGCAGGGTTATCCGGAGCGAGCAGTACTTC. It codes for CASSLGRVIRSEQYF.

The chain employs TRBV19 and TRBJ2-3; tentatively, D is TRBD1 (5 bases). Germline-derived CDR1 and CDR2 are LNHDA and SQIVND (reference sequence). Trimming shortened V by 5 bases and J by 0 bases, and 6 bases separated the two germline ends. The CDR3 is made up of 13 amino acids. CDR3 loop: CASSWTSTDTQYF. CDR3 DNA sequence: TGTGCCAGTAGTTGGACAAGCACAGATACGCAGTATTTT.

V and J are TRBV27 and TRBJ2-2, with TRBD1 identical over 12 bases. Trimming removed 0 bases from V and 8 bases from J; junction bases left unmatched: 4. Germline V gives CDR1 MNHEY, CDR2 SMNVEV (reference sequence). The CDR3 extends over 16 amino acids. CDR3: CASSLSGQGASGELFF. The CDR3, as DNA: TGTGCCAGCAGTTTATCGGGACAGGGGGCGTCAGGGGAGCTGTTTTTT.

The rearrangement links TRBV19 to TRBJ1-1; 8 bases align to TRBD1. After removal of 4 bases from V and 6 bases from J, the junction contained 10 bases not matched to a gene. The CDR3 contains 15 residues. CDR1 is LNHDA, CDR2 SQIVND, per germline (reference sequence). This CDR3 is CASSTQDRVLPEAFF. The CDR3 nucleotides are TGTGCCAGTAGTACCCAGGACAGGGTCCTCCCTGAAGCTTTCTTT.

The CDR3 here is CASLPGGAGYTF. CDR3 bases: TGTGCCAGCTTACCAGGGGGCGCGGGCTACACCTTC. The chain employs TRBV6-9 and TRBJ1-2, with TRBD1 matching 8 bases. This CDR3 region has 12 residues. The J segment lost 8 bases and the V segment lost 8 bases, leaving 7 bases of the junction unmatched. CDR1 is MNHGY and CDR2 is SVAAGI in the germline V gene.

The rearrangement links TRBV12-5 to TRBJ1-5; D might be TRBD1 (5 bases). Trimming pared 2 bases from V and 7 bases from J, leaving 12 bases between. The CDR3 covers 14 residues. CDR1 LGHNT and CDR2 FRNRAP come from the germline V gene. CDR3 sequence (DNA): TGTGCTAGTGGTTTGCAGGGAATCCGACAGCCCCAGCATTTT. This codes for CASGLQGIRQPQHF.

This sequence joins TRBV7-2 and TRBJ2-3, with 8 bases lining up with TRBD2. Per germline, CDR1 SGHTA and CDR2 FQGNSA. The junction had 10 bases not matched to a gene; V was cut back by 5 bases and J by 3 bases. This CDR3 is 16 amino acids long. The CDR3 DNA reads TGTGCCAGCAGCCTACACCGCGGGGGGATGACAGATACGCAGTATTTT. Encoded protein: CASSLHRGGMTDTQYF.

The chain recombines TRBV9 with TRBJ2-3; the match to TRBD2 covers 8 bases. CDR1 and CDR2 from the germline V gene are SGDLS and YYNGEE. With V trimmed by 4 bases and J by 4 bases, 11 bases remained unmatched. The CDR3 loop spans 16 amino acids. Here the CDR3 DNA reads TGTGCCAGCAGCCCCCGGATAAGCGGGGGATCAGATACGCAGTATTTT. Amino acids: CASSPRISGGSDTQYF. The full variable domain, completed using reference TRBV9 and TRBJ2-3, is DSGVTQTPKHLITATGQRVTLRCSPRSGDLSVYWYQQSLDQGLQFLIQYYNGEERAKGNILERFSAQQFPDLHSELNLSSLELGDSALYFCASSPRISGGSDTQYFGPGTRLTVL.

The chain is built from TRBV7-3 and TRBJ2-2; TRBD2 matches at 7 bases. This CDR3 contains 17 residues. Trimming took 1 base from V and 5 from J; bases not matched to a gene: 10. Per germline, CDR1 SGHTA and CDR2 FQGTGA. CDR3 coding DNA: TGTGCCAGCAGCTTAATTGTCGGCCAGGGAGGGACCGGGGAGCTGTTTTTT. Its protein is CASSLIVGQGGTGELFF. Full variable domain (rest looked up from reference TRBV7-3 and TRBJ2-2): GAGVSQTPSNKVTEKGKYVELRCDPISGHTALYWYRQSLGQGPEFLIYFQGTGAADDSGLPNDRFFAVRPEGSVSTLKIQRTERGDSAVYLCASSLIVGQGGTGELFFGEGSRLTVL.

V usage is TRBV4-3 and J usage is TRBJ1-6, with TRBD1 matching 10 bases. V lost 6 bases, J lost 10 bases, and 9 bases stayed unmatched. Per the germline V gene, CDR1 is LGHNA and CDR2 is YSLEER. There are 15 residues in the CDR3. CDR3 DNA sequence: TGCGCCAGCAGGACCGGGACAGGGGCAGGGTCACCCCTCCACTTT. Its protein product is CASRTGTGAGSPLHF.

The rearrangement links TRBV6-5 to TRBJ2-7, with D perhaps TRBD1 or TRBD2 (6 bases each). The CDR3 consists of 16 residues. Germline assignment: CDR1 MNHEY and CDR2 SVGAGI. Deletions cut 0 bases from V and 5 bases from J, with 17 bases between. CDR3 in DNA: TGTGCCAGCAGTTACTCGGAGTCTGGGGGGCGCGACGAGCAGTACTTC. The encoded protein is CASSYSESGGRDEQYF.

This chain uses TRBV6-5 with TRBJ1-2; weak D call: TRBD1 (5 bases). From germline, CDR1 is MNHEY and CDR2 SVGAGI. V gave up 0 bases and J gave up 5 bases, with 16 bases separating them. CDR3 length equals 16 residues. CDR3 loop: CASSYSMGTLKYGYTF. In DNA form, the CDR3 reads TGTGCCAGCAGTTACTCGATGGGGACTTTAAAATATGGCTACACCTTC.

This clone was seen once. This specimen includes other DNA sequences encoding the same CDR3. J is TRBJ1-1 and V is TRBV28; D is unclear. The germline gives CDR1 MDHEN, CDR2 SYDVKM. V dropped 3 bases and J dropped 1 base, with 9 bases sitting between them. This CDR3 is built from 14 residues. The CDR3 loop is CASSFDRENTEAFF. Here the CDR3 DNA reads TGTGCCAGCAGTTTTGATAGGGAGAACACTGAAGCTTTCTTT.

This chain links TRBV20-1 with TRBJ1-1; D is uncertain. Per the germline V gene, CDR1 is DFQATT and CDR2 is SNEGSKA (reference sequence). This CDR3 has 11 residues. Trimming took 4 bases from V and 7 from J, leaving 10 bases between them. This CDR3 reads CSAIGWDEAFF. CDR3 nucleotide sequence: TGCAGTGCTATTGGTTGGGATGAAGCTTTCTTT.

The rearrangement joins TRBV24-1 to TRBJ2-3; D not resolved. The CDR3 has 12 amino acids. With 6 bases removed from V and 5 bases from J, the gap between germline ends came to 8 bases. Germline V gene sequence: CDR1 KGHDR, CDR2 SFDVKD. The CDR3 spells CATSTDLDTQYF. CDR3 sequence (DNA): TGTGCCACCAGTACGGACCTAGATACGCAGTATTTT.

The rearrangement uses TRBV18 and TRBJ1-3; 7 bases agree with TRBD1. This CDR3 contains 15 residues. V lost 2 bases to trimming and J lost 2 bases; unmatched junction nucleotides: 3. Germline assignment: CDR1 KGHSH and CDR2 LQKENI. As DNA, the CDR3 is TGTGCCAGCTCACCAGGGGACAGAACTGGAAACACCATATATTTT. Translated: CASSPGDRTGNTIYF.

V gene TRBV7-9 combines with J gene TRBJ1-4; D call uncertain. Trimming took off 5 bases at V and 3 bases at J, with 7 bases between the two ends. The germline V gene encodes CDR1 SEHNR and CDR2 FQNEAQ (reference sequence). There are 13 residues in the CDR3. CDR3 bases: TGTGCCAGCAGCCCTCGGGCTAATGAAAAACTGTTTTTT. This encodes CASSPRANEKLFF.